Listed here are 32 T cell receptor beta chains from one sample, sequenced in a study of cytotoxic CD8 clonotypes in ibrutinib-treated CLL. The protocol was immunoSEQ multiplex PCR, while the TCRdb copy is restricted to in-frame clones and leaves out a portion. The sample has fewer than 25,000 clones; 68% are singletons. Sequences were derived from PBMCs, sampled after 24 months of ibrutinib treatment. The receptors derive from a human donor with chronic lymphocytic leukemia.

The count of this clone is one. J is TRBJ2-7 and V is TRBV5-4, with TRBD2 as a possible D gene (6 bases). Germline CDR1 SGHNT, CDR2 YYREEE (reference sequence). Trimming pared 4 bases from V and 0 bases from J, leaving 17 bases between. The CDR3 contains 16 residues. CDR3 amino acids: CASSLVAASISYEQYF. The CDR3 coding sequence is TGTGCCAGCAGCCTGGTAGCGGCCAGCATCTCCTACGAGCAGTACTTC. Filled out from reference TRBV5-4 and TRBJ2-7, the complete variable domain reads ETGVTQSPTHLIKTRGQQVTLRCSSQSGHNTVSWYQQALGQGPQFIFQYYREEENGRGNFPPRFSGLQFPNYSSELNVNALELDDSALYLCASSLVAASISYEQYFGPGTRLTVT.

This rearrangement joins TRBV15 to TRBJ2-1, with D hard to call. Germline CDR1 is LNHNV and CDR2 is YYDKDF (reference sequence). Trimming left V 0 bases short and J 6 bases short, with 9 bases between. This CDR3 has 14 amino acids. The CDR3 protein is CATSRDRASNEQFF. CDR3 sequence (DNA): TGTGCCACCAGCAGAGATAGGGCTAGCAATGAGCAGTTCTTC.

The genes are TRBV7-9 and TRBJ2-4, with 10 nucleotides matching TRBD1. There are 15 residues in the CDR3. Unmatched junction bases numbered 7, after V lost 5 bases and J lost 6 bases. CDR1 and CDR2 from the germline V gene are SEHNR and FQNEAQ (reference sequence). The CDR3 coding sequence is TGTGCCAGCAGCGAGACAGGGGGCGCGGGAAACATTCAGTACTTC. As protein: CASSETGGAGNIQYF.

This chain connects TRBV27 to TRBJ2-1; D is unclear. Germline V gives CDR1 MNHEY, CDR2 SMNVEV (reference sequence). The CDR3 covers 16 residues. V was shortened by 2 bases and J by 0 bases, with 11 bases between the two germline ends. Here the CDR3 reads CASSLSSLSSYNEQFF. Written as DNA, the CDR3 is TGTGCCAGCAGTTTAAGCTCCCTGAGCTCCTACAATGAGCAGTTCTTC.

Written as DNA, the CDR3 is TGTGCCAGCAGCTTGGTGACCCCCGTGGGGACAGATACGCAGTATTTT. Translating it yields CASSLVTPVGTDTQYF. This chain joins TRBV5-6 and TRBJ2-3; D unresolved. The CDR3 has 16 amino acids. Germline V CDR1 and CDR2: SGHDT, YYEEEE. Trimming took 0 bases from V and 3 from J, leaving 14 bases between them.

This clone appeared once. This sequence joins TRBV29-1 and TRBJ1-6, with a possible D match to TRBD1 (6 bases). V lost 2 bases to trimming and J lost 5 bases, with 10 bases between them. This CDR3 comprises 14 residues. Germline V gene sequence: CDR1 SQVTM, CDR2 ANQGSEA. The CDR3 spells CSVELTGDNSPLHF. For the CDR3, the DNA is TGCAGCGTTGAATTGACAGGAGATAATTCACCCCTCCACTTT.

The chain has TRBV11-1 and TRBJ1-5; D is ambiguous. The CDR3 is 15 residues long. V gave up 5 bases and J gave up 3 bases, with 14 bases separating them. Per germline, CDR1 SGHAT and CDR2 FQDESV (reference sequence). The CDR3 sequence is CASSPHGSDNQPQHF. The CDR3 DNA sequence: TGTGCCAGCAGCCCGCATGGTTCGGACAATCAGCCCCAGCATTTT.

CDR3 DNA: TGTGCCAGCAGTGAATGGGGGGACACTGAAGCTTTCTTT. It codes for CASSEWGDTEAFF. The chain combines TRBV6-1 with TRBJ1-1; D may be TRBD1 (5 bases). V was cut by 2 bases and J by 3 bases, with 7 bases left in between. Germline V CDR1 and CDR2: MNHNS, SASEGT. This CDR3 contains 13 residues.

The chain employs TRBV12-2 and TRBJ1-4; TRBD1, the D gene given by the table, was not confirmed from the DNA. TRBV12-2 represents a pseudogene. The CDR3 length is 17 residues. CDR3 protein: CASRLPAQGRTNEKLFF. In DNA, the CDR3 is TGTGCAAGTCGCTTACCTGCACAGGGGAGGACTAATGAAAAACTGTTTTTT.

The chain has TRBV11-2 and TRBJ2-7; D not certain. The CDR3 is 12 amino acids. V lost 0 bases to trimming and J lost 4 bases, with 4 bases between them. Germline V gene lookup returns CDR1 SGHAT and CDR2 FQNNGV. The DNA of the CDR3 is TGTGCCAGCAGCTTAGATACGTACGAGCAGTACTTC. Translating it yields CASSLDTYEQYF.

This chain links TRBV13 with TRBJ2-3, with 13 bases fitting TRBD2. Germline assignment: CDR1 PRHDT and CDR2 FYEKMQ (reference sequence). V gave up 3 bases and J gave up 2 bases; unmatched junction bases: 2. The CDR3 sequence is 16 residues long. The CDR3 protein is CASSLGLAGFTDTQYF. For the CDR3, the DNA is TGTGCCAGCAGCTTGGGACTAGCGGGGTTCACAGATACGCAGTATTTT.

Remarks on this clone: This CDR3 is also generated by other DNA sequences in the sample. The chain employs TRBV5-1 and TRBJ1-1; possible D gene TRBD1, 5 bases. The CDR3 is 15 amino acids. Germline CDR1 reads SGHRS; CDR2 reads YFSETQ. V gave up 0 bases and J gave up 3 bases, with 12 bases separating them. The CDR3 spells CASSLGAGGDTEAFF. CDR3 in DNA: TGCGCCAGCAGCTTGGGAGCGGGAGGGGACACTGAAGCTTTCTTT.

The V gene is TRBV7-9, the J gene TRBJ2-7, with D unclear. Between the trimmed V and J ends, which lost 1 base and 1 base, there was a span of 5 bases. The CDR3 runs 13 residues. Looked up from germline, CDR1 is SEHNR and CDR2 is FQNEAQ (reference sequence). The DNA of the CDR3 is TGTGCCAGCAGCTTAGACACTTCCTACGAGCAGTACTTC. Protein product: CASSLDTSYEQYF.

This chain connects TRBV19 to TRBJ1-2; the match to TRBD1 covers 9 bases. Germline loops: CDR1 LNHDA, CDR2 SQIVND (reference sequence). The ends lost 7 bases at V and 4 bases at J; junction bases unmatched: 7. This CDR3 is 14 amino acids long. The CDR3 coding sequence is TGTGCCAGTACCTCCCGGGACAGGGTCTATGGCTACACCTTC. Its protein is CASTSRDRVYGYTF.

This clone was detected only once. The chain links TRBV7-8 to TRBJ1-2; D possibly corresponds to TRBD1 (6 bases). The CDR3 contains 15 residues. The ends were cut back, 2 bases at V and 5 bases at J, with 15 bases in the middle. CDR1 is SGHVS, CDR2 FQNEAQ, per germline. CDR3 sequence reads: CASSLMAGEGYGYTF. For the CDR3, the DNA is TGTGCCAGCAGCTTAATGGCAGGGGAGGGGTATGGCTACACCTTC.

The V and J genes are TRBV7-9 and TRBJ1-4; TRBD1 agrees at 7 bases. V trimming: 5 bases; J trimming: 7 bases; junction bases outside the gene matches: 13. The CDR3 is 16 amino acids. Looked up from germline, CDR1 is SEHNR and CDR2 is FQNEAQ (reference sequence). The CDR3 spells CASSKQETGLGEKLFF. The CDR3 bases are TGTGCCAGCAGCAAGCAAGAGACAGGGTTGGGTGAAAAACTGTTTTTT. Filled out from reference TRBV7-9 and TRBJ1-4, the complete variable domain reads DTGVSQNPRHKITKRGQNVTFRCDPISEHNRLYWYRQTLGQGPEFLTYFQNEAQLEKSRLLSDRFSAERPKGSFSTLEIQRTEQGDSAMYLCASSKQETGLGEKLFFGSGTQLSVL.

The J gene is TRBJ1-2, the V gene TRBV2; 8 positions match TRBD1. V gave up 6 bases and J gave up 6 bases; unmatched junction bases: 18. The CDR3 is made up of 17 amino acids. Germline values: CDR1 SNHLY, CDR2 FYNNEI. CDR3 sequence (DNA): TGTGCCAGCAGCGTAGACCGGGACAGGCGGTCCATGCATGGCTACACCTTC. This sequence encodes CASSVDRDRRSMHGYTF.

The chain combines TRBV19 with TRBJ1-2; D not resolved. The CDR3 sequence is 13 residues long. Trimming pared 4 bases from V and 6 bases from J, leaving 12 bases between. The germline V gene encodes CDR1 LNHDA and CDR2 SQIVND (reference sequence). CDR3 nucleotide sequence: TGTGCCAGTAGTAGCAAGGGTGTCGATGGCTACACCTTC. As protein: CASSSKGVDGYTF.

This clone was seen a single time. This chain links TRBV5-1 with TRBJ1-1; possible D gene TRBD1, 5 bases. From germline, CDR1 is SGHRS and CDR2 YFSETQ. Deletions cut 2 bases from V and 1 base from J, with 9 bases between. The CDR3 extends over 14 amino acids. The CDR3 region is CASSFRQGNTEAFF. The CDR3 nucleotides are TGCGCCAGCAGCTTTAGGCAGGGGAACACTGAAGCTTTCTTT.

In this sample, this clone turned up once. This chain connects TRBV7-9 to TRBJ1-3; D may be TRBD1 (5 bases). The CDR3 has 15 amino acids. Trimming cost V 2 bases and J 3 bases, with 11 bases left between them. Germline lookup yields CDR1 SEHNR and CDR2 FQNEAQ (reference sequence). This chain's CDR3 is CASSLTVDSGNTIYF. CDR3 nucleotides: TGTGCCAGCAGCTTAACAGTTGACAGTGGAAACACCATATATTTT.

This clone has a single count. The rearrangement links TRBV11-2 to TRBJ1-5; 7 nucleotides agree with TRBD1. The V and J ends lost 5 bases and 0 bases, in that order; junction bases with no gene match: 10. Germline V lookup: CDR1 SGHAT, CDR2 FQNNGV. CDR3 length: 17 residues. The CDR3 loop is CASSRGTDGRSNQPQHF. CDR3 bases: TGTGCCAGCAGCAGGGGGACAGACGGACGTAGCAATCAGCCCCAGCATTTT.

By sample share, this clone is medium-sized. V gene TRBV19 combines with J gene TRBJ1-1; D remains unclear. V lost 9 bases and J lost 0, with 11 bases in between. Germline assignment: CDR1 LNHDA and CDR2 SQIVND (reference sequence). This CDR3 is built from 13 residues. This chain's CDR3 is CASIRPMNTEAFF. In nucleotides, the CDR3 is TGTGCCAGCATTAGACCGATGAACACTGAAGCTTTCTTT.

This chain connects TRBV14 to TRBJ2-5; 11 bases align to TRBD2. This CDR3 contains 20 residues. CDR1 is SGHDN, CDR2 FVKESK, per germline. V gave up 1 base and J gave up 2 bases; unmatched junction bases: 15. CDR3 sequence (DNA): TGTGCCAGCAGCCAAGGCCTGCTAGCGGGGGGCTGGGGGACACAAGAGACCCAGTACTTC. Protein product: CASSQGLLAGGWGTQETQYF. Complete variable domain (other parts from reference TRBV14 and TRBJ2-5): EAGVTQFPSHSVIEKGQTVTLRCDPISGHDNLYWYRRVMGKEIKFLLHFVKESKQDESGMPNNRFLAERTGGTYSTLKVQPAELEDSGVYFCASSQGLLAGGWGTQETQYFGPGTRLLVL.

The chain employs TRBV5-4 and TRBJ1-1; possible D gene TRBD1, 6 bases. Trimming stripped 0 bases from V and 8 bases from J, with 11 bases between. Germline V gives CDR1 SGHNT, CDR2 YYREEE (reference sequence). The CDR3 loop spans 13 amino acids. In DNA, the CDR3 is TGTGCCAGCAGCTTGGGGGCGACAGGAGAAGCTTTCTTT. Translated: CASSLGATGEAFF.

Comments on this clone: Only one base separates this from a far larger clonotype, so it likely reflects a read error. The rearrangement links TRBV5-4 to TRBJ1-2; 8 positions agree with TRBD1. V shed 0 bases and J 7 bases; nucleotides not matched to a gene: 8. There are 15 residues in the CDR3. Germline lookup yields CDR1 SGHNT and CDR2 YYREEE (reference sequence). The CDR3 is CASSLDRDRYCGYTF. The CDR3 DNA reads as TGTGCCAGCAGCTTGGATCGGGACAGGTACTGTGGCTACACCTTC.

This clone occurred a few times. The V gene is TRBV10-3, the J gene TRBJ1-5; no definite D call. Trimming stripped 8 bases from V and 3 bases from J, with 8 bases between. Germline-derived CDR1 and CDR2 are ENHRY and SYGVKD. This CDR3 has 12 amino acids. CDR3: CAIGRNNQPQHF. The CDR3 DNA reads as TGTGCCATCGGGAGGAACAATCAGCCCCAGCATTTT.

This clone is medium-sized within its sample. This chain uses TRBV11-1 with TRBJ1-1; D remains ambiguous. The V end lost 5 bases, the J end lost 2 bases, and 15 bases lay between the germline ends. Germline V gives CDR1 SGHAT, CDR2 FQDESV (reference sequence). The CDR3 runs to 15 residues. The CDR3 DNA reads TGTGCCAGCAGCAGGACCCGAAGCGATAACACTGAAGCTTTCTTT. Residues: CASSRTRSDNTEAFF.

The chain has TRBV4-1 and TRBJ1-2; 10 bases align to TRBD1. V dropped 4 bases and J dropped 7; count of bases not matched to a gene: 9. The germline V gene encodes CDR1 MGHRA and CDR2 YSYEKL. CDR3 size: 15 residues. The CDR3 bases are TGCGCCAGCAGCCCAGGGGGACAGGGGAGGTTTGGCTACACCTTC. Encoded protein: CASSPGGQGRFGYTF.

This clone was found a few times. The V call is TRBV11-2, the J call TRBJ1-2; perhaps TRBD1 as D (6 bases). V shed 2 bases and J shed 7 bases, with 17 bases lying between them. The germline gives CDR1 SGHAT, CDR2 FQNNGV. The CDR3 is made up of 15 amino acids. Here the CDR3 reads CASSLMGQQGRGYTF. In nucleotides, the CDR3 is TGTGCCAGCAGCTTAATGGGGCAACAGGGCCGTGGCTACACCTTC.

The rearrangement joins TRBV19 to TRBJ1-2; D gene uncertain. V was clipped by 3 bases and J by 4 bases, with 9 bases between them. CDR3 length equals 13 residues. Germline V gives CDR1 LNHDA, CDR2 SQIVND (reference sequence). Written as DNA, the CDR3 is TGTGCCAGTAGTATCGGCCGAGGCTATGGCTACACCTTC. Its protein product is CASSIGRGYGYTF.

This clone appeared a few times. The rearrangement joins TRBV7-9 to TRBJ1-5; D may be TRBD1 (6 bases). CDR1 SEHNR and CDR2 FQNEAQ come from the germline V gene (reference sequence). The CDR3 spans 13 residues. Trimming removed 3 bases at V and 4 bases at J, with 7 bases between. The CDR3 reads CASSFQGNQPQHF. The CDR3 region has the DNA TGTGCCAGCAGCTTCCAGGGGAATCAGCCCCAGCATTTT.

This chain uses TRBV5-5 with TRBJ2-7, with a weak D call TRBD1 (6 bases). Germline CDR1 reads SGHKS; CDR2 reads YYEKEE (reference sequence). The CDR3 runs to 15 residues. The V and J ends lost 4 bases and 4 bases respectively, with 18 bases between them. Written as DNA, the CDR3 is TGTGCCAGCAGCGGGACGGGACAAGTTATTTACGAGCAGTACTTC. Translating it yields CASSGTGQVIYEQYF.